This TCR beta chain was identified in a study of T cell repertoires in cytomegalovirus infection. On this clonotype: Its target is unknown.

This CDR3 spans 15 amino acids. The germline V gene has CDR1 DFQATT and CDR2 SNEGSKA (reference sequence). Trimming removed 2 bases from V and 3 bases from J; junction bases left unmatched: 8. TCRdb called the reads again in MiXCR, with one record for every CDR3 protein. This sample has approximately 390,000 distinct CDR3 sequences, with about 35% found just once. This chain joins TRBV20-1 and TRBJ1-1; 8 positions agree with TRBD1. The TCR originated in a human donor in good health (CMV status not recorded). Some clones in this sample may be carry-over from other donors' samples. Sequenced here: cultured PBMCs, sampled from culture after CMV antigen stimulation. In DNA, the CDR3 is TGCAGTGCTAGATCTGGACAGGGCTCGTACACTGAAGCTTTCTTT. This translates into CSARSGQGSYTEAFF.